The sequence of this T cell receptor beta chain was determined in a study of cytomegalovirus exposure and HLA in healthy donors. The PCR used 60 Vbeta and 13 Jbeta primers. The repertoire was sequenced with immunoSEQ multiplex PCR; TCRdb's copy has only in-frame clones and lacks some. The repertoire holds roughly 230,000 clones, with around 83% as singletons. The CDR3 is 14 residues long. Germline V gene data show CDR1 as LNHDA and CDR2 as SQIVND (reference sequence). V gave up 4 bases and J gave up 5 bases; unmatched junction bases: 6. The sequencing input was PBMCs. The chain links TRBV19 to TRBJ2-7; 9 nucleotides match TRBD1. The clonotype comes from a girl aged 2 to 10 in good health and CMV-seronegative. The CDR3: CASSTWDRVHEQYF. CDR3 nucleotide sequence: TGTGCCAGTAGTACCTGGGACAGGGTCCACGAGCAGTACTTC. The variable domain in full, completed from reference TRBV19 and TRBJ2-7, reads DGGITQSPKYLFRKEGQNVTLSCEQNLNHDAMYWYRQDPGQGLRLIYYSQIVNDFQKGDIAEGYSVSREKKESFPLTVTSAQKNPTAFYLCASSTWDRVHEQYFGPGTRLTVT.